This T cell receptor beta chain was found in a study of T cell changes during pregnancy in multiple sclerosis. TCRdb keeps only in-frame clones here, not all; method: immunoSEQ multiplex PCR. The sample has 80,000 or so clones; around 94% are singletons. The germline V gene encodes CDR1 SNHLY and CDR2 FYNNEI. The CDR3 spans 15 residues. V was pared by 6 bases and J by 1 base, with 4 bases of the junction left unmatched. This specimen consisted of peripheral blood, obtained in the second trimester of pregnancy. The V gene is TRBV2, the J gene TRBJ2-1; TRBD2 matches at 9 bases. This clonotype was sampled from a female donor in good health, enrolled as a control in a pregnancy study. The CDR3 loop reads CASSVLAGSYNEQFF. The CDR3 DNA reads TGTGCCAGCAGCGTCCTAGCGGGATCCTACAATGAGCAGTTCTTC.